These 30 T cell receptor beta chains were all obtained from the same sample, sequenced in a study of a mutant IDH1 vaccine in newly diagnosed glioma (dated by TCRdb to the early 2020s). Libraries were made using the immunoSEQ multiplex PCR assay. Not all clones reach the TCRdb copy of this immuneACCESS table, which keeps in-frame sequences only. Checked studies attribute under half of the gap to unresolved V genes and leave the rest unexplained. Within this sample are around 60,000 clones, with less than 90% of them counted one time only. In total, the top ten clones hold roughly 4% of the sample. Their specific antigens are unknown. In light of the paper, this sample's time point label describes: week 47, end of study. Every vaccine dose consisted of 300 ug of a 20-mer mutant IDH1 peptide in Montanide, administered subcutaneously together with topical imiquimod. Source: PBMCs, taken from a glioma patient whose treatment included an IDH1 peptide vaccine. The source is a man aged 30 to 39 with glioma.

Written as DNA, the CDR3 is TGTGCCAGCAGCCGAGTGGGGACAGTGGCCGGGGAGCTGTTTTTT. Translation: CASSRVGTVAGELFF. V usage is TRBV14 and J usage is TRBJ2-2; 7 positions agree with TRBD1. V was pared by 4 bases and J by 6 bases, with 8 bases of the junction left unmatched. Germline V CDR1 and CDR2: SGHDN, FVKESK. This CDR3 contains 15 residues.

The CDR3 DNA reads TGCGCCAGCAAGCCCGGCGGCGCCTCCTACAATGAGCAGTTCTTC. The encoded protein is CASKPGGASYNEQFF. V and J are TRBV5-1 and TRBJ2-1; D is unresolved. Trimming cost V 6 bases and J 0 bases, with 13 bases left between them. The CDR3 has 15 residues. CDR1 and CDR2 (germline): SGHRS, YFSETQ.

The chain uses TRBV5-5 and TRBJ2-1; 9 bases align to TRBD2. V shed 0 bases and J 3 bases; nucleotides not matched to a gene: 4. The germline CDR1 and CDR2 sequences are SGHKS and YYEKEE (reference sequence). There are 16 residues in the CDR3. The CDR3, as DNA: TGTGCCAGCAGCTTGGCAGGTAGCGGGGGCTACAATGAGCAGTTCTTC. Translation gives CASSLAGSGGYNEQFF.

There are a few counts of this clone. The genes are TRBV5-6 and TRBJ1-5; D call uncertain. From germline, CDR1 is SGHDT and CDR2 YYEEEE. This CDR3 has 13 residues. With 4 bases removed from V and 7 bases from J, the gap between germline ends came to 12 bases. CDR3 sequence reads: CASSNRNRQPQHF. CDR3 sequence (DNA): TGTGCCAGCAGCAACCGAAATCGGCAGCCCCAGCATTTT.

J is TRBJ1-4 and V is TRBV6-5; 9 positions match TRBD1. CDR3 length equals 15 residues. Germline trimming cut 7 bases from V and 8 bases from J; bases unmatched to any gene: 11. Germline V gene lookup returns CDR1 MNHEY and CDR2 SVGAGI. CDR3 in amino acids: CASTQGQGLGEKLFF. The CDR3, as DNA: TGTGCCAGCACCCAGGGACAGGGATTGGGGGAAAAACTGTTTTTT.

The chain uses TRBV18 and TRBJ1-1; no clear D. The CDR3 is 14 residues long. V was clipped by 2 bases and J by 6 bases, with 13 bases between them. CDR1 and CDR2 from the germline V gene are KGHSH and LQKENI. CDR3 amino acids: CASSPGQFLAEAFF. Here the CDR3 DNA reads TGTGCCAGCTCACCAGGGCAGTTTCTCGCTGAAGCTTTCTTT.

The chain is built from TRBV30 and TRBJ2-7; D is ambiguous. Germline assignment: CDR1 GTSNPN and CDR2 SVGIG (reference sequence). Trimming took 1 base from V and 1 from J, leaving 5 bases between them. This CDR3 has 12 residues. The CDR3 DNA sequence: TGTGCCTGGAGTGGGGAATCCTACGAGCAGTACTTC. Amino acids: CAWSGESYEQYF.

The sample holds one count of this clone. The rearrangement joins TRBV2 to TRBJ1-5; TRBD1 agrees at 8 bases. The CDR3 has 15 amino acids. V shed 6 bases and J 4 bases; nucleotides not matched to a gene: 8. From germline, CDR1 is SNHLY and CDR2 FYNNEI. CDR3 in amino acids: CASRQGQAKNQPQHF. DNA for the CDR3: TGTGCCAGCAGGCAGGGACAGGCGAAGAATCAGCCCCAGCATTTT.

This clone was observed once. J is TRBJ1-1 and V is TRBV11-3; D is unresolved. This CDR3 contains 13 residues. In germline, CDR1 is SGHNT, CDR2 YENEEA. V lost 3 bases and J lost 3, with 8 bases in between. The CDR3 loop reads CASSFSEYTEAFF. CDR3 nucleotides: TGTGCCAGCAGCTTCTCGGAGTACACTGAAGCTTTCTTT. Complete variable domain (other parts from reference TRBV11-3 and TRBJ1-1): EAGVVQSPRYKIIEKKQPVAFWCNPISGHNTLYWYLQNLGQGPELLIRYENEEAVDDSQLPKDRFSAERLKGVDSTLKIQPAELGDSAVYLCASSFSEYTEAFFGQGTRLTVV.

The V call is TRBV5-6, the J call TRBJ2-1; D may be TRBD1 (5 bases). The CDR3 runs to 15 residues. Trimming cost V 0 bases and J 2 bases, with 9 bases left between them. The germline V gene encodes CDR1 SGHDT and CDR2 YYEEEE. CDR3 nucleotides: TGTGCCAGCAGCTTGGAGGGCAGGGCCTACAATGAGCAGTTCTTC. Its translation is CASSLEGRAYNEQFF.

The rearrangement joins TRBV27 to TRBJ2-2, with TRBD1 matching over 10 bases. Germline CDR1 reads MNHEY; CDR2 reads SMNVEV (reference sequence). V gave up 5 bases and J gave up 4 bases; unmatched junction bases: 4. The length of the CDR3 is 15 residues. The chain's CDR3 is CASSRQGAGTGELFF. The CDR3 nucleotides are TGTGCCAGCAGTAGACAGGGGGCGGGCACCGGGGAGCTGTTTTTT.

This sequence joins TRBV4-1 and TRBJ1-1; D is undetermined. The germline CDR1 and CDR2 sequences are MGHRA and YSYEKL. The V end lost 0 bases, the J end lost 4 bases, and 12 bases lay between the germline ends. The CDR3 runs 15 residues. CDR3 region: CASSQERTQGTEAFF. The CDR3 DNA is TGCGCCAGCAGCCAAGAGCGGACTCAAGGCACTGAAGCTTTCTTT.

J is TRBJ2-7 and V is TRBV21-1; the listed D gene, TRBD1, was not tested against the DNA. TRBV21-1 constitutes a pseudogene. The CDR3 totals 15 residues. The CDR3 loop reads CASSTGQRSSYEQYF. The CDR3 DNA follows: TGTGCCAGCAGCACGGGACAGCGGAGCTCCTACGAGCAGTACTTC.

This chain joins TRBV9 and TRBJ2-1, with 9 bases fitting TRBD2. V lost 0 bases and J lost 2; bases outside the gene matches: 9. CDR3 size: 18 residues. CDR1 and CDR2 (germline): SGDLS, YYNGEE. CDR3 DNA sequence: TGTGCCAGCAGCGTAGGCTGGAGCGGGGGGCGGCCCTACAATGAGCAGTTCTTC. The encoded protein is CASSVGWSGGRPYNEQFF.

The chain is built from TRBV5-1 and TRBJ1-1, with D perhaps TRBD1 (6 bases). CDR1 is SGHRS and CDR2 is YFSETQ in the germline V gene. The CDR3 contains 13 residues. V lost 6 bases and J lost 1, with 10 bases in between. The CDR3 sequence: CASIGQSNTEAFF. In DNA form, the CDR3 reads TGCGCCAGCATCGGACAGTCGAACACTGAAGCTTTCTTT.

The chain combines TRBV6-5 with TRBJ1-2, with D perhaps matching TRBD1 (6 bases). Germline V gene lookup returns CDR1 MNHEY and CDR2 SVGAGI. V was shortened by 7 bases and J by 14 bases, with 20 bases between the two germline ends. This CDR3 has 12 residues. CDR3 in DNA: TGTGCCAGCACCCCGCCGGGGGGCGCTTATACCTTC. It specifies CASTPPGGAYTF.

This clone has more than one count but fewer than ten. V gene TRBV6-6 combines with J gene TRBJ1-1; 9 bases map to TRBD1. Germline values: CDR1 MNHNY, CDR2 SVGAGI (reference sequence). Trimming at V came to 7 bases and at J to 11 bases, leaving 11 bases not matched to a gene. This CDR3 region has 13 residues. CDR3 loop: CASNFRTGVGAFF. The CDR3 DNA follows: TGTGCCAGCAATTTTCGGACAGGGGTAGGGGCTTTCTTT.

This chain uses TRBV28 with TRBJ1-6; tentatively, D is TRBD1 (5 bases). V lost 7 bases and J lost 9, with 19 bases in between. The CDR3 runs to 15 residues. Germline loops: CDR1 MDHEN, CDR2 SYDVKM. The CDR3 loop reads CASMWGAFASSPLHF. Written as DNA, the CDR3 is TGTGCCAGCATGTGGGGCGCCTTTGCCTCTTCACCCCTCCACTTT.

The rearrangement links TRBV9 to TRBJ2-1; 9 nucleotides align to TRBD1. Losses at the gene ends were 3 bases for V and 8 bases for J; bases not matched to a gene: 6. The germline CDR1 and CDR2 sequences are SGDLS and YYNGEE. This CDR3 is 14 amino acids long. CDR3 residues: CASSEWDRVHEQFF. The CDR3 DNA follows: TGTGCCAGCAGCGAGTGGGACAGGGTCCATGAGCAGTTCTTC. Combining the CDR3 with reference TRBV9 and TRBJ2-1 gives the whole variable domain DSGVTQTPKHLITATGQRVTLRCSPRSGDLSVYWYQQSLDQGLQFLIQYYNGEERAKGNILERFSAQQFPDLHSELNLSSLELGDSALYFCASSEWDRVHEQFFGPGTRLTVL.

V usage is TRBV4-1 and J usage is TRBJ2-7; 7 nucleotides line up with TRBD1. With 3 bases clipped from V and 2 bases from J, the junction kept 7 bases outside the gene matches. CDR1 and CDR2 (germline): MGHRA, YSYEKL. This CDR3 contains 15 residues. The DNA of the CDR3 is TGCGCCAGCAGCCACGGCCGACAGGGTCCCTACGAGCAGTACTTC. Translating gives CASSHGRQGPYEQYF.

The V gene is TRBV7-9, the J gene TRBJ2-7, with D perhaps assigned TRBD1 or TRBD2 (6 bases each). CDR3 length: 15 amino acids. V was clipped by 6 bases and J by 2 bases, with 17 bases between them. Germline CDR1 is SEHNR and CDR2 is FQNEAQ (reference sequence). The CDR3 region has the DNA TGTGCCAGCAGATCCGAGGGGGGCTATCCCTACGAGCAGTACTTC. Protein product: CASRSEGGYPYEQYF.

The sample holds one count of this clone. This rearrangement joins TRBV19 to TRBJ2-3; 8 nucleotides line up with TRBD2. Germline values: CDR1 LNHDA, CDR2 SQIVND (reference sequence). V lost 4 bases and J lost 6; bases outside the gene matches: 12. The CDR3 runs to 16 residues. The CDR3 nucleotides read TGTGCCAGTAGTAAGATCGGCGGGGGGCTCGGTGATACGCAGTATTTT. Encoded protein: CASSKIGGGLGDTQYF.

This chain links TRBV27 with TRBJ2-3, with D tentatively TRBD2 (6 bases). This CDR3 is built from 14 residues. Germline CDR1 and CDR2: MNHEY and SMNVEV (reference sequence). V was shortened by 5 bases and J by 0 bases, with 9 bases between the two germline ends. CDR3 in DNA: TGTGCCAGCAGTGGGCTAGCGAGCACAGATACGCAGTATTTT. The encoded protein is CASSGLASTDTQYF.

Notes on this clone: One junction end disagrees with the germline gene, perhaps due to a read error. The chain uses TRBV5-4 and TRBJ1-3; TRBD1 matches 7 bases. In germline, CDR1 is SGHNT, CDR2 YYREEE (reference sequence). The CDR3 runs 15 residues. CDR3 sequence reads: CVSSRDRKSGNTIYF. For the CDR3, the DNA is TGTGTCAGCAGCAGGGACAGAAAATCTGGAAACACCATATATTTT.

The CDR3 DNA reads TGCGCCAGCAGCCAAGTGGGGAGAACCTCGGGCACCGGGGAGCTGTTTTTT. Residues: CASSQVGRTSGTGELFF. The chain recombines TRBV4-1 with TRBJ2-2, with D tentatively TRBD2 (5 bases). The ends were cut back, 1 base at V and 4 bases at J, with 16 bases in the middle. CDR3 length equals 17 residues. Looked up from germline, CDR1 is MGHRA and CDR2 is YSYEKL.

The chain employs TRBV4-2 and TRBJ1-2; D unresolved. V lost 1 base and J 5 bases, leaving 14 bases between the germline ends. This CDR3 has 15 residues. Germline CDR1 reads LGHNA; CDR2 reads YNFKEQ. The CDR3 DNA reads TGTGCCAGCAGCCAAGGGTATAGGGAATTGTATGGCTACACCTTC. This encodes CASSQGYRELYGYTF.

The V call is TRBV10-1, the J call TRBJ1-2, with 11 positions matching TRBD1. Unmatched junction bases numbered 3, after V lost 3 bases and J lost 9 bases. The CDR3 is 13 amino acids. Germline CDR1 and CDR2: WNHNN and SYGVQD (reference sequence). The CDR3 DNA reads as TGCGCCAGCAGTGATGGGACAGGGGGTAGCTACACCTTC. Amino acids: CASSDGTGGSYTF.

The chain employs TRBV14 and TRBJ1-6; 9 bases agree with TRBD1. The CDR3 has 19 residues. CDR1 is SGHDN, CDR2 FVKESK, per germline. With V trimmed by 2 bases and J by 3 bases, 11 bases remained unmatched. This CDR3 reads CASSQTGGRSSIYNSPLHF. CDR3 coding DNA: TGTGCCAGCAGCCAAACAGGGGGCCGCTCCTCCATCTATAATTCACCCCTCCACTTT.

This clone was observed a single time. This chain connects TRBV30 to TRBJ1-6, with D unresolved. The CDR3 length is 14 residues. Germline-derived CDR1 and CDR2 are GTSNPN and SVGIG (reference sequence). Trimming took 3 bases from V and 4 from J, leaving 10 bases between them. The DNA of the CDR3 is TGTGCCTGGAGGGGGATACCTTATAATTCACCCCTCCACTTT. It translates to CAWRGIPYNSPLHF.

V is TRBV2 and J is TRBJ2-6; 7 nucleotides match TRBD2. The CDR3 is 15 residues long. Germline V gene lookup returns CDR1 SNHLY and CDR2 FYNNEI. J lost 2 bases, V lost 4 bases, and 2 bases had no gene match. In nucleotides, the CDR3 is TGTGCCAGCAGTGGGGGGAGGGCTGGGGCCAACGTCCTGACTTTC. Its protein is CASSGGRAGANVLTF.